This TCR beta chain was found in a study of T cell changes during pregnancy in multiple sclerosis. Sequencing was performed with immunoSEQ multiplex PCR; in TCRdb, only in-frame clones are kept and a portion is missing. The sample holds about 100,000 clones; approximately 94% are singletons and the top ten take around 0.9%. This CDR3 is 15 amino acids long. Trimming at V came to 2 bases and at J to 4 bases, leaving 7 bases not matched to a gene. Germline CDR1 LNHDA, CDR2 SQIVND (reference sequence). The chain combines TRBV19 with TRBJ1-2; 7 positions match TRBD1. The TCR sequence derives from a female donor with multiple sclerosis, enrolled in a pregnancy study. Specimen: peripheral blood, collected before pregnancy. CDR3 DNA sequence: TGTGCCAGTAGTATATCCCCCAGGGGGACCTATGGCTACACCTTC. This gives the protein CASSISPRGTYGYTF. Full variable domain (remainder filled in from reference TRBV19 and TRBJ1-2): DGGITQSPKYLFRKEGQNVTLSCEQNLNHDAMYWYRQDPGQGLRLIYYSQIVNDFQKGDIAEGYSVSREKKESFPLTVTSAQKNPTAFYLCASSISPRGTYGYTFGSGTRLTVV.